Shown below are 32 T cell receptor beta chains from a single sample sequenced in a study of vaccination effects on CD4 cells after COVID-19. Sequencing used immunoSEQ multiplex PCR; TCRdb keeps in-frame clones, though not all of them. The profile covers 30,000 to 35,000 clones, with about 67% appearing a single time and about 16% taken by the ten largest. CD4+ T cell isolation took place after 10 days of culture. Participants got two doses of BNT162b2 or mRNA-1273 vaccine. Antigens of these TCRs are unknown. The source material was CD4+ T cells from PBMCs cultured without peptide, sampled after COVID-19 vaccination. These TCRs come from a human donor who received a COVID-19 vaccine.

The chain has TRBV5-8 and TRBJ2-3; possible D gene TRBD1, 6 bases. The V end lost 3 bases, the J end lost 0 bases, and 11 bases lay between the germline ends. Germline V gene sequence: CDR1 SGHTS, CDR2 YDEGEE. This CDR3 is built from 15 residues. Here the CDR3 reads CASSYSGQSTDTQYF. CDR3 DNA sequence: TGTGCCAGCAGCTACTCTGGACAGAGCACAGATACGCAGTATTTT.

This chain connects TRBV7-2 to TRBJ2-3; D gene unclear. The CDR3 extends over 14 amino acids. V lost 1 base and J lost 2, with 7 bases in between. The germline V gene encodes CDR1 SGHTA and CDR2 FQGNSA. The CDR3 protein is CASSLERHTDTQYF. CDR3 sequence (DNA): TGTGCCAGCAGCTTAGAACGGCACACAGATACGCAGTATTTT.

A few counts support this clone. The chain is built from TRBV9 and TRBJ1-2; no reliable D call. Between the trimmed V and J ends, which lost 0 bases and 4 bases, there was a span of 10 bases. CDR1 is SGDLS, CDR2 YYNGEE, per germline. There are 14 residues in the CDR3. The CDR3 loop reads CASSVGAGTYGYTF. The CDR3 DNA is TGTGCCAGCAGCGTAGGGGCAGGAACCTATGGCTACACCTTC.

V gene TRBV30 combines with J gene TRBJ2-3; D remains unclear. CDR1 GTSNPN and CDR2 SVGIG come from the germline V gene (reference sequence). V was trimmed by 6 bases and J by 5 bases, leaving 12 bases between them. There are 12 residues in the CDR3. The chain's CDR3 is CACFLMGDTQYF. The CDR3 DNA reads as TGTGCCTGCTTTCTCATGGGAGATACGCAGTATTTT.

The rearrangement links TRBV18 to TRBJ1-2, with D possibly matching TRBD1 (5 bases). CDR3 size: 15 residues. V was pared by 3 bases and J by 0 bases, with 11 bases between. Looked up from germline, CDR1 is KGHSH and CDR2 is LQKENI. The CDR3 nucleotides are TGTGCCAGCTCACCGGGGGGAGAGGCTAACTATGGCTACACCTTC. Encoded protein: CASSPGGEANYGYTF.

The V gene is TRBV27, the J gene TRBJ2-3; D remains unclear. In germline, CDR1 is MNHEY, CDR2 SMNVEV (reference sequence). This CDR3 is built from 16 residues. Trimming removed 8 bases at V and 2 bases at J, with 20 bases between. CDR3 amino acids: CASWRYGTLFTDTQYF. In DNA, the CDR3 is TGTGCCAGCTGGAGATATGGCACCTTATTCACAGATACGCAGTATTTT.

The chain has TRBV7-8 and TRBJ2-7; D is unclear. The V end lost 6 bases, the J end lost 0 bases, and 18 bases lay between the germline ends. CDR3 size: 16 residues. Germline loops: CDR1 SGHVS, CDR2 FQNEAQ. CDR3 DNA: TGTGCCAGCAGTTCCCTGACTTCTCTCCTCTCCTACGAGCAGTACTTC. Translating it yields CASSSLTSLLSYEQYF.

The CDR3 is CASSLGGLAVEQYF. The CDR3 bases are TGTGCCAGCAGCTTAGGGGGACTAGCGGTCGAGCAGTACTTC. The J gene is TRBJ2-7, the V gene TRBV7-2; 11 bases agree with TRBD2. J was trimmed by 6 bases and V by 1 base; bases with no gene match: 2. The CDR3 has 14 residues. CDR1 SGHTA and CDR2 FQGNSA come from the germline V gene.

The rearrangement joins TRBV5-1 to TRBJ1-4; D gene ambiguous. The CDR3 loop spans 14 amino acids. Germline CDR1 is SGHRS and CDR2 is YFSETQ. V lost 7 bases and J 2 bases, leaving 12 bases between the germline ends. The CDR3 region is CASVDNGTNEKLFF. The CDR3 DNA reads TGCGCCAGCGTTGACAACGGCACTAATGAAAAACTGTTTTTT. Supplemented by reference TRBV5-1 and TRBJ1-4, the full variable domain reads KAGVTQTPRYLIKTRGQQVTLSCSPISGHRSVSWYQQTPGQGLQFLFEYFSETQRNKGNFPGRFSGRQFSNSRSEMNVSTLELGDSALYLCASVDNGTNEKLFFGSGTQLSVL.

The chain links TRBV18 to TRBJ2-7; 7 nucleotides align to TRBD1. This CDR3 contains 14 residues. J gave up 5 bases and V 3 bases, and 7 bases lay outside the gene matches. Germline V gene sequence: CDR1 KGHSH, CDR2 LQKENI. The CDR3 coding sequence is TGTGCCAGCTCACCTAGGCAGGGGGACGACGAGCAGTACTTC. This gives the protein CASSPRQGDDEQYF.

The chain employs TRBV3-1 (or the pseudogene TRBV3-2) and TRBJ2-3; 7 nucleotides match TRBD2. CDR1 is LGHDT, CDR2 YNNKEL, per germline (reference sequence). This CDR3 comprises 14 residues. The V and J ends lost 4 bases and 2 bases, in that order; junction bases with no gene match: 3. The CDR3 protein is CASSPGLLTDTQYF. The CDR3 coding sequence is TGTGCCAGCAGCCCGGGACTACTCACAGATACGCAGTATTTT.

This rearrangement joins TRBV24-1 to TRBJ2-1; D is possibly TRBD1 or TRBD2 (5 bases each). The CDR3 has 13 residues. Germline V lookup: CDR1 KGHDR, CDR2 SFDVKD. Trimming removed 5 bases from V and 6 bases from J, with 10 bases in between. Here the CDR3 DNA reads TGTGCCACCAGTGTAACGGGGCTCAATGAGCAGTTCTTC. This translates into CATSVTGLNEQFF.

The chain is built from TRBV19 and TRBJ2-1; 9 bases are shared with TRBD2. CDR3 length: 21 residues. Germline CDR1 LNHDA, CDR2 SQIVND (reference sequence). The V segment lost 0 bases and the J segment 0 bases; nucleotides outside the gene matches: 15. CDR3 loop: CASSIDYVRGGAVSSYNEQFF. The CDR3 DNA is TGTGCCAGTAGTATAGATTACGTGCGGGGGGGCGCGGTGAGCTCCTACAATGAGCAGTTCTTC.

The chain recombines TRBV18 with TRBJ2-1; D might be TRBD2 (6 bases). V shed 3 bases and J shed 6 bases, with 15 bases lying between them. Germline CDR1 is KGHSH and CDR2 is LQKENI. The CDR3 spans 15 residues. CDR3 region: CASSPQVGGVNEQFF. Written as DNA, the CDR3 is TGTGCCAGCTCACCCCAGGTAGGCGGGGTCAATGAGCAGTTCTTC.

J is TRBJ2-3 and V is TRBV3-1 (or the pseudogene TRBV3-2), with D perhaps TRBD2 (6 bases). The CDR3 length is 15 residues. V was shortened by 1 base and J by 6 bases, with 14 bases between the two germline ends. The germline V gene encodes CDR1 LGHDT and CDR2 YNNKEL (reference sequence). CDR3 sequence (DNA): TGTGCCAGCAGCCAAGCGGGGCGGGGCGGGGATACGCAGTATTTT. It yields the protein CASSQAGRGGDTQYF.

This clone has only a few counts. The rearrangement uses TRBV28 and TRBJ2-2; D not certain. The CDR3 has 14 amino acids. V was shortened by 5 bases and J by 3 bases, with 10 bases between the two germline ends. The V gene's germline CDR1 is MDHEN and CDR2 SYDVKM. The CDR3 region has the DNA TGTGCCAGCAGTCGGCGTCTGGACACCGGGGAGCTGTTTTTT. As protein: CASSRRLDTGELFF.

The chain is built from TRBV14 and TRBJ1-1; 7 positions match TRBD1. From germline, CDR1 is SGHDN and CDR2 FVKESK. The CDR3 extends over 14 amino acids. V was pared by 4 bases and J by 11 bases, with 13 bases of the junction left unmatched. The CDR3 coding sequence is TGTGCCAGCAGCCCACTAGGGGGCGCGGGGAATGCTTTCTTT. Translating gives CASSPLGGAGNAFF. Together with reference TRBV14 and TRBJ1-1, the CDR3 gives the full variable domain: EAGVTQFPSHSVIEKGQTVTLRCDPISGHDNLYWYRRVMGKEIKFLLHFVKESKQDESGMPNNRFLAERTGGTYSTLKVQPAELEDSGVYFCASSPLGGAGNAFFGQGTRLTVV.

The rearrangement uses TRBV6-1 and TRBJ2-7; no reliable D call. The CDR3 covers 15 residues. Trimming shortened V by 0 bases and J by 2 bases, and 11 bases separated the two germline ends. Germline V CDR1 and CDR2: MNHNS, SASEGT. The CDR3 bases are TGTGCCAGCAGTGAAGCCCAAGCAGGTACCTACGAGCAGTACTTC. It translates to CASSEAQAGTYEQYF.

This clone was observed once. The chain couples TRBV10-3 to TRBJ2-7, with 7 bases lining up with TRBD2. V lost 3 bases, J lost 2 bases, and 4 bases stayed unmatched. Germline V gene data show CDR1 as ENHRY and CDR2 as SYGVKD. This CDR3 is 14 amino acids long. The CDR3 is CAISEGGSPYEQYF. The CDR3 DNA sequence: TGTGCCATCAGTGAAGGCGGGAGTCCCTACGAGCAGTACTTC.

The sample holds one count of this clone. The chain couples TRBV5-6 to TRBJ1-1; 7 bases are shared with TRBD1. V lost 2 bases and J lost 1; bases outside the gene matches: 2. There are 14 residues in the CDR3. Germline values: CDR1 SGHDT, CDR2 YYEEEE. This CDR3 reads CASSFRTGNTEAFF. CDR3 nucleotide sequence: TGTGCCAGCAGCTTCCGGACAGGGAACACTGAAGCTTTCTTT.

The CDR3 DNA is TGTGCCAGCAGTTCTGCCGGGGCTCGGGCTAATTCACCCCTCCACTTT. It yields the protein CASSSAGARANSPLHF. The chain has TRBV6-5 and TRBJ1-6, with D tentatively TRBD1 (5 bases). Per the germline V gene, CDR1 is MNHEY and CDR2 is SVGAGI. This CDR3 has 16 amino acids. V lost 4 bases to trimming and J lost 6 bases, with 16 bases between them.

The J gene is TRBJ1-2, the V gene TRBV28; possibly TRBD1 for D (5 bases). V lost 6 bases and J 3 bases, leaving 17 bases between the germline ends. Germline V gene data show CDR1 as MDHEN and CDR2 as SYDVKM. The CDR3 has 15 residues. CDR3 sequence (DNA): TGTGCCAGCAGCCAAGGCGGTGTCAGGGACTATGGCTACACCTTC. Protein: CASSQGGVRDYGYTF.

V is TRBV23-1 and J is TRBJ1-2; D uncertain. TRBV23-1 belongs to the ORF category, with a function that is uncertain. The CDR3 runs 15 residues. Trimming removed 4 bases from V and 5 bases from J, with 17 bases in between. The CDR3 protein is CASSLPTGRGYGYTF. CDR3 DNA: TGCGCCAGCAGTCTACCTACGGGGAGAGGTTATGGCTACACCTTC.

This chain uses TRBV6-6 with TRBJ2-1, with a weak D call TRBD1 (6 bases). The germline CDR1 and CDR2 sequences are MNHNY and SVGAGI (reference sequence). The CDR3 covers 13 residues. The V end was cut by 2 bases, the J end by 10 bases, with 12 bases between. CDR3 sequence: CASSYPAGVEQFF. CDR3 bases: TGTGCCAGCAGTTACCCCGCAGGGGTGGAGCAGTTCTTC.

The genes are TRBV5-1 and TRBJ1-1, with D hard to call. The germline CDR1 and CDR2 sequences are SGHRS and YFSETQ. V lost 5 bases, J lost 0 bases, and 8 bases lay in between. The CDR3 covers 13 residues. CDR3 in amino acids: CASREPMNTEAFF. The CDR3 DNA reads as TGCGCCAGCAGGGAACCCATGAACACTGAAGCTTTCTTT. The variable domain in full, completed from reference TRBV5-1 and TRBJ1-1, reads KAGVTQTPRYLIKTRGQQVTLSCSPISGHRSVSWYQQTPGQGLQFLFEYFSETQRNKGNFPGRFSGRQFSNSRSEMNVSTLELGDSALYLCASREPMNTEAFFGQGTRLTVV.

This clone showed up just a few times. The CDR3 sequence: CADTNRILGNQPQHF. Written as DNA, the CDR3 is TGTGCCGACACAAACCGGATACTCGGCAATCAGCCCCAGCATTTT. The V and J genes are TRBV5-8 and TRBJ1-5; D remains unclear. Trimming shortened V by 10 bases and J by 2 bases, and 19 bases separated the two germline ends. The CDR3 runs 15 residues. Germline values: CDR1 SGHTS, CDR2 YDEGEE.

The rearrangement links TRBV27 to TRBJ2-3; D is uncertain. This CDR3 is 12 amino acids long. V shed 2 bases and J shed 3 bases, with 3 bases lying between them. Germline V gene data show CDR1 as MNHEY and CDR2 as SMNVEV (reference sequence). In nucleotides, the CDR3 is TGTGCCAGCAGTTTACGGACAGATACGCAGTATTTT. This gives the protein CASSLRTDTQYF.

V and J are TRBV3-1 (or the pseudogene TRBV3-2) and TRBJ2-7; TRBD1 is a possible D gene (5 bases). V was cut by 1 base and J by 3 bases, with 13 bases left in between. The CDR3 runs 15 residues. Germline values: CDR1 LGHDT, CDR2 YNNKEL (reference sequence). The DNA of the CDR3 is TGTGCCAGCAGCCAAGCCCCCTCGACAGACTACGAGCAGTACTTC. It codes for CASSQAPSTDYEQYF.

The CDR3, as DNA: TGCGCCAGCAGCCCAACTCTGGTAGCGGGAGCCTACGAGCAGTACTTC. The encoded protein is CASSPTLVAGAYEQYF. The chain uses TRBV5-1 and TRBJ2-7, with TRBD2 identical over 9 bases. The CDR3 is made up of 16 amino acids. Germline V gene lookup returns CDR1 SGHRS and CDR2 YFSETQ. The V and J ends lost 4 bases and 2 bases, in that order; junction bases with no gene match: 10. The complete variable domain, with remaining parts taken from reference TRBV5-1 and TRBJ2-7, reads KAGVTQTPRYLIKTRGQQVTLSCSPISGHRSVSWYQQTPGQGLQFLFEYFSETQRNKGNFPGRFSGRQFSNSRSEMNVSTLELGDSALYLCASSPTLVAGAYEQYFGPGTRLTVT.

The CDR3 region is CATTGRGGVNTDTQYF. The CDR3 region has the DNA TGTGCCACCACCGGACGGGGAGGGGTGAACACAGATACGCAGTATTTT. V usage is TRBV15 and J usage is TRBJ2-3; 7 positions match TRBD2. V was clipped by 7 bases and J by 2 bases; unmatched bases: 12. Germline V CDR1 and CDR2: LNHNV, YYDKDF (reference sequence). This CDR3 region has 16 residues.

The DNA of the CDR3 is TGTGCCAGCAGCAACCCCGGGGAAAACGAGCAGTACTTC. Residues: CASSNPGENEQYF. The V and J genes are TRBV21-1 and TRBJ2-7; the table calls TRBD2, which could not be checked here. TRBV21-1 constitutes a pseudogene. The CDR3 consists of 13 residues.

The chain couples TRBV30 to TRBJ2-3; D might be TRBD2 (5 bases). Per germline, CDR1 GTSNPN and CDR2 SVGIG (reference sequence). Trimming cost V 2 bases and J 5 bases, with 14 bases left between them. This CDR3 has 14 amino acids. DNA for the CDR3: TGTGCCTGGAGTAGACGGGGTACGGGAGATACGCAGTATTTT. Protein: CAWSRRGTGDTQYF.